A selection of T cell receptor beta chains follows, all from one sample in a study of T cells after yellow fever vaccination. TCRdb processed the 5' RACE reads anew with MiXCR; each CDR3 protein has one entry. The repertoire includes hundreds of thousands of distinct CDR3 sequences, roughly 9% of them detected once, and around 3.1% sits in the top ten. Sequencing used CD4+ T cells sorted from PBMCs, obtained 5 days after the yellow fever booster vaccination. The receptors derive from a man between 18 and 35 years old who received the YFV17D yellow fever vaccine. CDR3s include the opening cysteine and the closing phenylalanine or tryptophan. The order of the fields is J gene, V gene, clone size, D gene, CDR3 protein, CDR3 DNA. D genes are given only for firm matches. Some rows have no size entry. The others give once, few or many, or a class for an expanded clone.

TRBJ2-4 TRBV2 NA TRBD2 CASGSRGGNIQYF TGTGCCAGCGGCTCCCGCGGGGGAAACATTCAGTACTTC
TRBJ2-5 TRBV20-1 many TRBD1 CSARRQGWETQYF TGCAGTGCCCGGAGACAGGGATGGGAGACCCAGTACTTC
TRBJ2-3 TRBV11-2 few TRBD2 CASRRPGLAGNTQYF TGTGCCAGCAGACGCCCGGGACTAGCGGGGAATACGCAGTATTTT
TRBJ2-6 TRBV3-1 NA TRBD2 CASSQRLAGGSSGANVLTF TGTGCCAGCAGCCAGAGACTAGCGGGGGGGAGCTCTGGGGCCAACGTCCTGACTTTC
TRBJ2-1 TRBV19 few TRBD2 CASRGDGSYNEQFF TGTGCCAGTCGGGGGGACGGGTCCTACAATGAGCAGTTCTTC
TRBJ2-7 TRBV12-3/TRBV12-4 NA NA CASSSQGISYEQYF TGTGCCAGCAGTTCACAGGGAATATCCTACGAGCAGTACTTC
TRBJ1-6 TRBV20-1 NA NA CSARLGLSPLHF TGCAGTGCTAGACTGGGTCTTTCACCCCTCCACTTT
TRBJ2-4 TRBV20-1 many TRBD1 CSASYRGRQNIQYF TGCAGTGCTAGCTACAGGGGAAGGCAAAACATTCAGTACTTC
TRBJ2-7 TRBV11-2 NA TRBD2 CASSSLRTSGAGEQYF TGTGCCAGCAGCTCCCTCAGGACTAGCGGGGCGGGCGAGCAGTACTTC
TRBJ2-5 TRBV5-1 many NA CASSNPSEKETQYF TGCGCCAGCAGCAACCCTAGCGAAAAGGAGACCCAGTACTTC
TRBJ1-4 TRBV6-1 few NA CASSGTGSEKLFF TGTGCCAGCAGTGGAACGGGGAGCGAAAAACTGTTTTTT
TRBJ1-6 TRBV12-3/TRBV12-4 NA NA CASRGESSPLHF TGTGCCAGCAGGGGGGAATCTTCACCCCTCCACTTT
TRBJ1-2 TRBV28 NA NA CASSLTLNYGYTF TGTGCCAGCAGCCTAACGCTTAACTATGGCTACACCTTC
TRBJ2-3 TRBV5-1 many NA CASSRAQGGNTDTQYF TGCGCCAGCAGCCGAGCACAGGGCGGAAACACAGATACGCAGTATTTT
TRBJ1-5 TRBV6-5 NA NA CASSQGTWGNQPQHF TGTGCCAGCAGCCAAGGGACATGGGGCAATCAGCCCCAGCATTTT
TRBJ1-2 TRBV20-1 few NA CSGKDRGYTF TGCAGTGGCAAGGATAGGGGCTACACCTTC
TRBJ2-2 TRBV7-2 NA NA CASSRNTGTGELFF TGTGCCAGCAGCCGGAACACAGGGACCGGGGAGCTGTTTTTT
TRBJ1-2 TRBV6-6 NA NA CASSHRANYGYTF TGTGCCAGCAGCCACCGGGCTAACTATGGCTACACCTTC
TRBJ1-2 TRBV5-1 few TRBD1 CASSPGQGLTYNGYTF TGCGCCAGCAGCCCAGGACAGGGGTTGACCTATAATGGCTACACCTTC
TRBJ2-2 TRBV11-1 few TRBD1 CASSTDRAGGELFF TGTGCCAGCAGCACGGACAGGGCCGGCGGGGAGCTGTTTTTT
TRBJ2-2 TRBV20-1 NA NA CSATRTGELFF TGCAGTGCGACGAGGACCGGGGAGCTGTTTTTT
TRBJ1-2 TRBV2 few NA CASSGNSLEGYTF TGTGCCAGCAGTGGTAACTCCCTCGAAGGCTACACCTTC
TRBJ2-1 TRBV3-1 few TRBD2 CASSQSSGGAIHIFHEQFF TGTGCCAGCAGCCAATCTAGCGGGGGGGCGATTCATATCTTCCATGAGCAGTTCTTC
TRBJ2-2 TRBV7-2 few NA CASSWGAGVETGELFF TGTGCCAGCAGCTGGGGGGCGGGGGTTGAGACCGGGGAGCTGTTTTTT
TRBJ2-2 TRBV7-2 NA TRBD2 CASSLGGGLPSGGELFF TGTGCCAGCAGCCTTGGGGGGGGACTTCCCAGTGGCGGGGAGCTGTTTTTT
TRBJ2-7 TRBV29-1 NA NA CSVENDSNEKQYF TGCAGCGTTGAAAATGACAGCAATGAGAAGCAGTACTTC
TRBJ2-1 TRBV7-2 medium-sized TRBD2 CASSLSSGGLYEQFF TGTGCCAGCAGCTTAAGTAGCGGGGGGCTGTATGAGCAGTTCTTC
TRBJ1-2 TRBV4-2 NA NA CASSQESGYGYTF TGTGCCAGCAGCCAAGAGTCAGGGTATGGCTACACCTTC
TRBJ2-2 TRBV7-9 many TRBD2 CASSSRTSGALKGRTGELFF TGTGCCAGCAGCTCCCGGACTAGCGGGGCCTTAAAAGGAAGGACCGGGGAGCTGTTTTTT
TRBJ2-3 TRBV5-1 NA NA CASSLSGIPKNTQYF TGCGCCAGCAGCTTGTCCGGGATACCAAAAAATACGCAGTATTTT
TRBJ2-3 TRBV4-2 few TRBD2 CASSPGLGLPTDTQYF TGTGCCAGCAGCCCGGGACTAGGGCTTCCCACAGATACGCAGTATTTT
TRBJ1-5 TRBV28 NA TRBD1 CASSSRQGGPGRGPQHF TGTGCCAGCAGTTCCAGACAGGGGGGGCCGGGAAGGGGGCCCCAGCATTTT
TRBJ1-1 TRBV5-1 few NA CASRTREVVMGRGTEAFF TGCGCCAGCCGGACGAGGGAGGTCGTAATGGGTCGGGGCACTGAAGCTTTCTTT
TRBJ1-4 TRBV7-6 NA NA CASSRGAGSSNEKLFF TGTGCCAGCAGCAGAGGAGCAGGTTCGTCTAATGAAAAACTGTTTTTT